This TCR beta chain is drawn from a study of shared clonotypes between healthy human individuals. Study-wide context: The donor group consisted of two women and three men, aged 18 to 49. Findings and caveats of the study: Investigators collected only blood, and repertoires in tissues likely differ. Generally, estimated richness proved larger in naive subsets than it did in memory subsets.

The ends were cut back, 0 bases at V and 3 bases at J, with 9 bases in the middle. The CDR3 extends over 14 amino acids. Germline V gene sequence: CDR1 SGDLS, CDR2 YYNGEE. A CD45RA+ naive subset and a CD45RA-negative memory subset were split from CD4+ cells. On this clone itself: Its cognate antigen is unknown.

Here immunoSEQ multiplex PCR was the method, and the copy in TCRdb shows in-frame clones only, minus some. This sample has millions of clones, with over 85% found just once. This clonotype originated in a man aged 18-30 years in good health. Some clones in this sample may be carry-over from other donors' samples. This chain links TRBV9 with TRBJ1-1; D gene ambiguous. What was sequenced was naive CD4+ T cells from PBMCs. Subset reported: CD45RA+ positively selected. The CDR3 region has the DNA TGTGCCAGCAGCGTAGGTAGTCCTCACACTGAAGCTTTCTTT. Amino acid sequence: CASSVGSPHTEAFF.